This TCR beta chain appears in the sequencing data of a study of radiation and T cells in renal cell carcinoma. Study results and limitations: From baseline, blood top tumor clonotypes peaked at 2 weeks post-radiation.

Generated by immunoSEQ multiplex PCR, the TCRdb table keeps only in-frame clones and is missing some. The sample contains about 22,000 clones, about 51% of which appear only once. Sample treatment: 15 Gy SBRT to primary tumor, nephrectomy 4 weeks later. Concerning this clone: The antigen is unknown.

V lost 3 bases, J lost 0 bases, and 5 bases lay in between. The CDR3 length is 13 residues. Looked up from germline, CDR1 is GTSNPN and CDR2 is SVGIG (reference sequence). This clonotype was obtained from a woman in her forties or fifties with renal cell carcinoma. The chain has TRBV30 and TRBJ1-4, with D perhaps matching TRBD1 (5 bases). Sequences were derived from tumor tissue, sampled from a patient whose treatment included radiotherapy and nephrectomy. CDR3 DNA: TGTGCCTGGAGCAGGGCAACTAATGAAAAACTGTTTTTT. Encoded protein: CAWSRATNEKLFF.